A selection of T cell receptor beta chains follows, all from one sample in a study of T cell repertoires in cytomegalovirus infection. For these TCRs, the target antigens are not known. A single record per CDR3 protein comes from TCRdb applying MiXCR to the reads. The table lists hundreds of thousands of distinct CDR3 sequences, 25% to 30% of them singletons. Sequencing used cultured PBMCs, obtained from culture after CMV antigen stimulation. The source is a human donor in good health (CMV status not recorded). Some clones in this sample may be carry-over from other donors' samples. Both conserved end residues are part of each CDR3. Each record gives: V gene, J gene, clone size, D gene, CDR3 length, CDR3 DNA, CDR3 protein. A D gene is named only where the DNA matches it firmly. Some rows have no size entry. The others give once, few or many, or a class for an expanded clone.

V gene: TRBV7-8; J gene: TRBJ2-5; clone size: .; D gene: .; CDR3 length: 14; CDR3 DNA: TGTGCCAGCAGTTTCGGACGGGTTCAAGAGACCCAGTACTTC; CDR3 protein: CASSFGRVQETQYF
V gene: TRBV7-9; J gene: TRBJ2-5; clone size: .; D gene: .; CDR3 length: 14; CDR3 DNA: TGTGCCAGCAACCCCCACCCAACCGGGGAGACCCAGTACTTC; CDR3 protein: CASNPHPTGETQYF
V gene: TRBV7-9; J gene: TRBJ2-1; clone size: many; D gene: TRBD2; CDR3 length: 15; CDR3 DNA: TGTGCCAGCAGCGAGGGAGCGGGAGTACGTAATGAGCAGTTCTTC; CDR3 protein: CASSEGAGVRNEQFF
V gene: TRBV12-3/TRBV12-4; J gene: TRBJ1-1; clone size: many; D gene: .; CDR3 length: 14; CDR3 DNA: TGCGCCAGCAGCTTGGGGCAGGGAGCCACTGAAGCTTTCTTT; CDR3 protein: CASSLGQGATEAFF
V gene: TRBV5-1; J gene: TRBJ2-3; clone size: .; D gene: TRBD2; CDR3 length: 15; CDR3 DNA: TGCGCCAGCAGCTTGGTAGCGGGGAGCACAGATACGCAGTATTTT; CDR3 protein: CASSLVAGSTDTQYF
V gene: TRBV28; J gene: TRBJ1-1; clone size: .; D gene: .; CDR3 length: 14; CDR3 DNA: TGTGCCAGCAGTTCCCCCCTGAGAAGCACTGAAGCTTTCTTT; CDR3 protein: CASSSPLRSTEAFF
V gene: TRBV3-1; J gene: TRBJ1-2; clone size: .; D gene: TRBD1; CDR3 length: 14; CDR3 DNA: TGTGCCAGCAGCCCTACCGGGACAGTCGGAGGCTACACCTTC; CDR3 protein: CASSPTGTVGGYTF
V gene: TRBV5-4; J gene: TRBJ1-5; clone size: many; D gene: .; CDR3 length: 12; CDR3 DNA: TGTGCCAGCAGCTTGTACAATCAGCCCCAGCATTTT; CDR3 protein: CASSLYNQPQHF
V gene: TRBV18; J gene: TRBJ2-2; clone size: .; D gene: TRBD2; CDR3 length: 18; CDR3 DNA: TGTGCCAGCTCGTGGCTAGCGGGACCGCTAACTAACACCGGGGAGCTGTTTTTT; CDR3 protein: CASSWLAGPLTNTGELFF
V gene: TRBV15; J gene: TRBJ2-4; clone size: few; D gene: TRBD2; CDR3 length: 17; CDR3 DNA: TGTGCCACCAGCAGAGCTCCGGGCGGGAGGGGAGGAAACATTCAGTACTTC; CDR3 protein: CATSRAPGGRGGNIQYF
V gene: TRBV6-1; J gene: TRBJ1-5; clone size: .; D gene: .; CDR3 length: 15; CDR3 DNA: TGTGCCAGCGCGAAATTGGGGCGGAAGGATCAGCCCCAGCATTTT; CDR3 protein: CASAKLGRKDQPQHF
V gene: TRBV7-8; J gene: TRBJ1-5; clone size: many; D gene: .; CDR3 length: 16; CDR3 DNA: TGTGCCAGCAGCTTACGGGCCAGGGGAGGTAGTCAGCCCCAGCATTTT; CDR3 protein: CASSLRARGGSQPQHF
V gene: TRBV18; J gene: TRBJ1-1; clone size: .; D gene: TRBD1; CDR3 length: 15; CDR3 DNA: TGTGCCAGCTCACCGTCAACAGGGGACAACACTGAAGCTTTCTTT; CDR3 protein: CASSPSTGDNTEAFF
V gene: TRBV19; J gene: TRBJ1-2; clone size: .; D gene: .; CDR3 length: 12; CDR3 DNA: TGTGCCAGTAGTATGACTGGCTATGGCTACACCTTC; CDR3 protein: CASSMTGYGYTF
V gene: TRBV20-1; J gene: TRBJ2-1; clone size: .; D gene: .; CDR3 length: 12; CDR3 DNA: TGCAGTGCTTGGGACCAATCAACTGAGCAGTTCTTC; CDR3 protein: CSAWDQSTEQFF
V gene: TRBV2; J gene: TRBJ2-4; clone size: many; D gene: TRBD2; CDR3 length: 17; CDR3 DNA: TGTGCCAGCAGTGCTACTAGCGGGTCCCTAGCCAAAAACATTCAGTACTTC; CDR3 protein: CASSATSGSLAKNIQYF
V gene: TRBV6-5; J gene: TRBJ1-5; clone size: many; D gene: TRBD1; CDR3 length: 17; CDR3 DNA: TGTGCCAGCCGTAGGACAGGGCCGGCGGGGATAAATCAGCCCCAGCATTTT; CDR3 protein: CASRRTGPAGINQPQHF
V gene: TRBV9; J gene: TRBJ2-1; clone size: .; D gene: TRBD2; CDR3 length: 18; CDR3 DNA: TGTGCCAGCAGCGTAGGTGCTAGCGGGGGGGCGGGATACAATGAGCAGTTCTTC; CDR3 protein: CASSVGASGGAGYNEQFF
V gene: TRBV5-5; J gene: TRBJ1-4; clone size: .; D gene: .; CDR3 length: 16; CDR3 DNA: TGTGCCAGCAGCTACGGGGGCAGTGTAACTAATGAAAAACTGTTTTTT; CDR3 protein: CASSYGGSVTNEKLFF
V gene: TRBV7-6; J gene: TRBJ1-6; clone size: .; D gene: TRBD1; CDR3 length: 15; CDR3 DNA: TGTGCCAGCAGCCCGACAGGGTCCCGCAATTCACCCCTCCACTTT; CDR3 protein: CASSPTGSRNSPLHF
V gene: TRBV7-2; J gene: TRBJ2-5; clone size: .; D gene: TRBD2; CDR3 length: 21; CDR3 DNA: TGTGCCAGCAGCTTAAGCACCGGGACTAGCGGGAGTTTAGGCTTTCAAGAGACCCAGTACTTC; CDR3 protein: CASSLSTGTSGSLGFQETQYF
V gene: TRBV5-6; J gene: TRBJ1-2; clone size: .; D gene: .; CDR3 length: 12; CDR3 DNA: TGTGCCAGCAGCTTGGGTACGACTGGCTACACCTTC; CDR3 protein: CASSLGTTGYTF
V gene: TRBV29-1; J gene: TRBJ1-1; clone size: .; D gene: .; CDR3 length: 13; CDR3 DNA: TGCAGCGTGAAAGACAGAGTGAACACTGAAGCTTTCTTT; CDR3 protein: CSVKDRVNTEAFF
V gene: TRBV27; J gene: TRBJ1-5; clone size: few; D gene: .; CDR3 length: 14; CDR3 DNA: TGTGCCAGCAGTCCGGACAGAAACAATCAGCCCCAGCATTTT; CDR3 protein: CASSPDRNNQPQHF
V gene: TRBV7-2; J gene: TRBJ2-7; clone size: few; D gene: .; CDR3 length: 14; CDR3 DNA: TGTGCCAGCAGCCTGACAGCTTTTTCCTACGAGCAGTACTTC; CDR3 protein: CASSLTAFSYEQYF
V gene: TRBV7-8; J gene: TRBJ2-3; clone size: .; D gene: .; CDR3 length: 16; CDR3 DNA: TGTGCCAGCAGCTTAGTTGGCGGGGGCTACACAGATACGCAGTATTTT; CDR3 protein: CASSLVGGGYTDTQYF
V gene: TRBV20-1; J gene: TRBJ2-5; clone size: .; D gene: .; CDR3 length: 12; CDR3 DNA: TGCAGTGCTGCTGACCTGGGTGGGACCCAGTACTTC; CDR3 protein: CSAADLGGTQYF
V gene: TRBV19; J gene: TRBJ1-1; clone size: few; D gene: .; CDR3 length: 18; CDR3 DNA: TGTGCCAGTAGTATAACGGGAAGAAGGGGACTCGGGAACACTGAAGCTTTCTTT; CDR3 protein: CASSITGRRGLGNTEAFF
V gene: TRBV12-3/TRBV12-4; J gene: TRBJ1-3; clone size: few; D gene: TRBD1; CDR3 length: 16; CDR3 DNA: TGTGCCAGCAGTCTTGGGACAGGGGGCTTTGGAAACACCATATATTTT; CDR3 protein: CASSLGTGGFGNTIYF
V gene: TRBV7-6; J gene: TRBJ1-3; clone size: .; D gene: TRBD1; CDR3 length: 15; CDR3 DNA: TGTGCCAGCAGCCCCAACCCAGGGGGGCAGGACACCATATATTTT; CDR3 protein: CASSPNPGGQDTIYF
V gene: TRBV12-3/TRBV12-4; J gene: TRBJ1-3; clone size: many; D gene: .; CDR3 length: 12; CDR3 DNA: TGTGCCAGCAGTTTGGTGGGAGACACCATATATTTT; CDR3 protein: CASSLVGDTIYF
V gene: TRBV5-4; J gene: TRBJ2-7; clone size: .; D gene: .; CDR3 length: 14; CDR3 DNA: TGTGCCAGCAGCCGCCCCAGGGATTTCCACGAGCAGTACTTC; CDR3 protein: CASSRPRDFHEQYF
V gene: TRBV28; J gene: TRBJ1-2; clone size: .; D gene: TRBD1; CDR3 length: 18; CDR3 DNA: TGTGCCAGCAGGTTGGACAGGGGGAGCGTCGCGATTTGGAACGGCTACACCTTC; CDR3 protein: CASRLDRGSVAIWNGYTF
V gene: TRBV25-1; J gene: TRBJ2-3; clone size: once; D gene: .; CDR3 length: 16; CDR3 DNA: TGTGCCAGCCCCCGGGTTGGGCAGGGGTTCACAGATACGCAGTATTTT; CDR3 protein: CASPRVGQGFTDTQYF
V gene: TRBV7-4; J gene: TRBJ1-1; clone size: .; D gene: .; CDR3 length: 12; CDR3 DNA: TGTGCCAGCAGCCTATCTAGGACAGAAGCTTTCTTT; CDR3 protein: CASSLSRTEAFF
V gene: TRBV7-6; J gene: TRBJ1-3; clone size: .; D gene: .; CDR3 length: 11; CDR3 DNA: TGTGCCAGCAGCAGCCGGAACACCATATATTTT; CDR3 protein: CASSSRNTIYF
V gene: TRBV6-1; J gene: TRBJ1-2; clone size: .; D gene: .; CDR3 length: 11; CDR3 DNA: TGTGCCGAAGGAGACATCTATGGCTACACCTTC; CDR3 protein: CAEGDIYGYTF
V gene: TRBV6-5; J gene: TRBJ1-1; clone size: .; D gene: TRBD1; CDR3 length: 17; CDR3 DNA: TGTGCCAGCAGTAACGGGAACAGGGGGCGGTGGGGGACTGAAGCTTTCTTT; CDR3 protein: CASSNGNRGRWGTEAFF
V gene: TRBV11-2; J gene: TRBJ2-7; clone size: few; D gene: .; CDR3 length: 19; CDR3 DNA: TGTGCCAGCAGCACCACAGTTTGGGGGGGGGCAGGGCCCCCCTACGAGCAGTACTTC; CDR3 protein: CASSTTVWGGAGPPYEQYF
V gene: TRBV6-1; J gene: TRBJ2-6; clone size: few; D gene: TRBD1; CDR3 length: 17; CDR3 DNA: TGTGCCAGCAGTGAACCGGGACAGCCCTCTGGGGCCAACGTCCTGACTTTC; CDR3 protein: CASSEPGQPSGANVLTF
V gene: TRBV7-3; J gene: TRBJ2-2; clone size: few; D gene: TRBD1; CDR3 length: 18; CDR3 DNA: TGTGCCAGCAGCCGCACTCCCGGACAGGCCGCGAGCACCGGGGAGCTGTTTTTT; CDR3 protein: CASSRTPGQAASTGELFF
V gene: TRBV7-9; J gene: TRBJ2-3; clone size: .; D gene: .; CDR3 length: 14; CDR3 DNA: TGTGCCAGCAGCTCCTTAGGTTCGACTCATACGCAGTATTTT; CDR3 protein: CASSSLGSTHTQYF
V gene: TRBV6-5; J gene: TRBJ2-3; clone size: few; D gene: TRBD2; CDR3 length: 16; CDR3 DNA: TGTGCCAGCAGTACTCCGGAGACTAGCGGCATAGATACGCAGTATTTT; CDR3 protein: CASSTPETSGIDTQYF
V gene: TRBV18; J gene: TRBJ2-7; clone size: .; D gene: .; CDR3 length: 14; CDR3 DNA: TGTGCCAGCTCAGAGCAAAGCCGAACGAGAGAGCAGTACTTC; CDR3 protein: CASSEQSRTREQYF
V gene: TRBV20-1; J gene: TRBJ1-4; clone size: .; D gene: TRBD1; CDR3 length: 18; CDR3 DNA: TGCAGTGCTCTAGATTACGGGACAGGGAGGGTCACTAATGAAAAACTGTTTTTT; CDR3 protein: CSALDYGTGRVTNEKLFF
V gene: TRBV7-2; J gene: TRBJ1-5; clone size: many; D gene: TRBD1; CDR3 length: 16; CDR3 DNA: TGTGCCAGCAGCCCGTTGGGACAGGGGGGCGGTCAGCCCCAGCATTTT; CDR3 protein: CASSPLGQGGGQPQHF
V gene: TRBV20-1; J gene: TRBJ2-1; clone size: .; D gene: TRBD2; CDR3 length: 14; CDR3 DNA: TGCAGTGCCTCGACTAGCGGACTCTACAATGAGCAGTTCTTC; CDR3 protein: CSASTSGLYNEQFF
V gene: TRBV7-2; J gene: TRBJ2-1; clone size: few; D gene: .; CDR3 length: 17; CDR3 DNA: TGTGCCAGCAGCTTAGCTTTTTCGAGACGCTCCTACAATGAGCAGTTCTTC; CDR3 protein: CASSLAFSRRSYNEQFF
V gene: TRBV4-2; J gene: TRBJ2-6; clone size: .; D gene: TRBD2; CDR3 length: 18; CDR3 DNA: TGTGCCAGCAGCCAAGGAACTAGCGCTGGACCTGGGGCCAACGTCCTGACTTTC; CDR3 protein: CASSQGTSAGPGANVLTF
V gene: TRBV27; J gene: TRBJ2-1; clone size: few; D gene: .; CDR3 length: 14; CDR3 DNA: TGTGCCAGCAAGGAAAACCCGAGATACAATGAGCAGTTCTTC; CDR3 protein: CASKENPRYNEQFF
V gene: TRBV29-1; J gene: TRBJ1-2; clone size: .; D gene: TRBD1; CDR3 length: 14; CDR3 DNA: TGCAGCGTTGAAGGACAGGGGTCGAACTATGGCTACACCTTC; CDR3 protein: CSVEGQGSNYGYTF
V gene: TRBV28; J gene: TRBJ1-3; clone size: few; D gene: .; CDR3 length: 16; CDR3 DNA: TGTGCCAGCAGTTTTGGCAGGAAGAGCTCTGGAAACACCATATATTTT; CDR3 protein: CASSFGRKSSGNTIYF
V gene: TRBV5-1; J gene: TRBJ2-7; clone size: few; D gene: .; CDR3 length: 14; CDR3 DNA: TGCGCCAGCAGCTTGGAAGGCGGGACCGAAGAGCAGTACTTC; CDR3 protein: CASSLEGGTEEQYF
V gene: TRBV6-6; J gene: TRBJ1-4; clone size: .; D gene: .; CDR3 length: 14; CDR3 DNA: TGTGCCAGCAGCCCCCGGGACGTTAATGAAAAACTGTTTTTT; CDR3 protein: CASSPRDVNEKLFF
V gene: TRBV18; J gene: TRBJ1-1; clone size: .; D gene: .; CDR3 length: 14; CDR3 DNA: TGTGCCAGCTCAACATCCGGAGGGGACACTGAAGCTTTCTTT; CDR3 protein: CASSTSGGDTEAFF